A selection of T cell receptor beta chains follows, all from one sample in a study of beta chain features in type 1 diabetes. Using immunoSEQ multiplex PCR, the repertoire was profiled, and TCRdb retains in-frame clones only, with some absent. The sample has some 300,000 clones, 8% seen once; the top ten hold about 0.93%. What was sequenced was central memory CD4+ T cells from blood. These receptors all stem from a woman aged 18-35 years in good health. CDR3s leave out the opening cysteine and the closing phenylalanine or tryptophan. Fields, in order: V gene, CDR3 length, CDR3 protein.

V: TRBV18
length: 11
CDR3: ASSPGTKYEQY

V: TRBV6-4
length: 9
CDR3: ASSYGETQY

V: TRBV4-3
length: 14
CDR3: ASSPRPLGAKETQY

V: TRBV7-9
length: 11
CDR3: ASSLRGGGGYT

V: TRBV7-2
length: 13
CDR3: ASSRYRDSNQPQH

V: TRBV11-3
length: 12
CDR3: ASSLRHSGNTIY

V: TRBV6-5
length: 12
CDR3: ASSYFGQGDGYT

V: TRBV11-2
length: 12
CDR3: ACKWTSNTGELF

V: TRBV4-3
length: 13
CDR3: ASSRKNEGSHEAF

V: TRBV18
length: 12
CDR3: ASSHGTRQETQY

V: TRBV14
length: 14
CDR3: ASSHSSGGRHNEQF

V: TRBV7-9
length: 9
CDR3: AIIGGDTQY

V: TRBV18
length: 9
CDR3: ASSGGETQY

V: TRBV19
length: 13
CDR3: ASSISDRGREKLF

V: TRBV6-1
length: 12
CDR3: ASSSTGATGELF

V: TRBV29-1
length: 10
CDR3: SAGTEGTEAF

V: TRBV19
length: 11
CDR3: ASSPRGPGELF

V: TRBV9
length: 13
CDR3: ASSVESGFTDTQY

V: TRBV30
length: 10
CDR3: AWSTRGRELF

V: TRBV9
length: 11
CDR3: ASSPRLNTEAF

V: TRBV29-1
length: 11
CDR3: SVVMSGSETQY

V: TRBV7-2
length: 15
CDR3: ASSYRADRSIYNEQF

V: TRBV6-6
length: 13
CDR3: ASRTDRVYGDTQY

V: TRBV18
length: 12
CDR3: ASSAGTVGSPLH

V: TRBV25-1
length: 13
CDR3: ASTHSGDWADTQY

V: TRBV29-1
length: 12
CDR3: SVYGGGLGTEAF

V: TRBV19
length: 12
CDR3: ASSSRQGRDTQY

V: TRBV5-1
length: 13
CDR3: ASSLGQGSNTEAF

V: TRBV5-4
length: 16
CDR3: ASSLAGAQRRNTGELF

V: TRBV30
length: 13
CDR3: AWSPNRKGPTEAF

V: TRBV11-2
length: 12
CDR3: ASSPGLAEAEQY

V: TRBV9
length: 12
CDR3: ASSPVGQGTEAF

V: TRBV4-1
length: 14
CDR3: ASSQAQGTMNTEAF

V: TRBV7-2
length: 12
CDR3: ASSLRGDRTEAF

V: TRBV28
length: 15
CDR3: ASRYLGEQGANYGYT

V: TRBV5-1
length: 11
CDR3: ASSYTAQETQY

V: TRBV10-3
length: 13
CDR3: AISEGGGSYNEQF

V: TRBV15
length: 14
CDR3: ATSRVNSGDSDTQY

V: TRBV7-2
length: 15
CDR3: ASSSAAGQGGDYGYT

V: TRBV5-6
length: 13
CDR3: ASSRRVVRTGELF